The 2 T cell receptor beta chains given below trace back to one sample, sequenced in a study of blood T cell repertoires in COVID-19. Assay used: immunoSEQ multiplex PCR; TCRdb lists only in-frame clones, some missing. The table includes about 28,000 clones, over 75% detected once. The sequencing input was peripheral blood. Source of these receptors: a human donor in a cohort sampled during active COVID-19.

The chain combines TRBV19 with TRBJ2-1; 7 nucleotides align to TRBD2. This CDR3 has 15 amino acids. Germline-derived CDR1 and CDR2 are LNHDA and SQIVND (reference sequence). Unmatched junction bases numbered 15, after V lost 8 bases and J lost 8 bases. The CDR3 reads CASSKPGPGRHEQFF. The DNA of the CDR3 is TGTGCCAGTTCCAAACCGGGACCCGGGAGGCATGAGCAGTTCTTC.

The V call is TRBV5-1, the J call TRBJ2-3, with TRBD1 identical over 7 bases. Trimming took 8 bases from V and 0 from J; bases not matched to a gene: 6. Germline V CDR1 and CDR2: SGHRS, YFSETQ. The CDR3 totals 14 residues. The DNA for the CDR3 is TGCGCCAGTAGGGGACAGACTAGCACAGATACGCAGTATTTT. Its translation: CASRGQTSTDTQYF.